This T cell receptor beta chain appears in the sequencing data of a study of cytomegalovirus exposure and HLA in healthy donors (dated by TCRdb to 2015 to 2018). About the study as a whole: According to an earlier analysis of several hundred of the donors, some 180 million T cells yielded approximately 120 million unique TCR beta sequences and 250 to 350 Gb of sequence data. Donor age, sex, ethnicity and CMV serostatus were compiled alongside the repertoire data. A later genetic analysis took genome-wide SNP genotypes for about 65% of the 666 donors and used that subset as a discovery cohort. The number of donors typed differed by locus, with about 629-630 for A, B, C, DRB1 and DQB1, 522 for DQA1, 600 to 610 for DPA1, and 472 for DPB1. To decide whether each TCR beta V gene segment behaved as functional or pseudogenic, an earlier analysis of approximately 600 of the donors relied on high-throughput TCR beta sequencing. Of the roughly 400 genotyped donors, over 65% fell in the genetic ancestry cluster associated with self-reported Caucasian donors. In a later analysis, previously published TCR beta repertoires from 666 donors were re-analyzed and high-resolution HLA genotyping was added so that TCR occurrence patterns could be studied. The later analysis used no new phenotypic data to find candidate immune exposures, relying instead on TCR beta sequences and their occurrence across donors. To predict cytomegalovirus infection status, the study brought together high-throughput TCR immunosequencing, statistical association of individual TCRs with disease status, and machine learning. Across roughly 420 genotyped donors of the cohort, an average of roughly 250,000 unique TCR beta nucleotide sequences per donor were sequenced, and roughly 18% of those sequences were non-productive. The study profiled the T cell repertoires of hundreds of subjects by immunosequencing and related them to cytomegalovirus serostatus. The study aimed to test whether signatures of past pathogen exposure could be identified by cataloging public T cell receptors. Around 320 gigabases of sequencing data and some 85 million unique TCR sequences were included in an early release covering several hundred HLA-typed donors. Besides the first cohort of under 700 subjects, a separate validation cohort made up of 120 different subjects was used. Every discovery cohort repertoire had been produced on one sequencing platform. Both class I and class II loci were covered by HLA typing, at four-digit resolution. Because of strong linkage in the cohort, 5 or 6 DR-DQ haplotypes were treated as single units for association and clustering. Findings and caveats that apply to the study as a whole: A later analysis found that most CMV-associated TCR beta chains appeared HLA-restricted, with HLA associations seemingly driven largely by CMV exposure. This cohort had only TCR beta chains sequenced, and the lack of alpha or paired-chain data limited which features could be detected. A later analysis associated some 17,000 TCR beta sequences with specific HLA alleles at a false discovery rate of 0.05. Linkage disequilibrium might explain the correlated functional status among segregating V segments, but an unknown experimental factor could not be excluded. A further reported finding was that TCR beta sequences accurately predicted the HLA-A and HLA-B alleles for most subjects in the first cohort. When HLA alleles, especially DR and DQ, strongly co-occurred, TCR associations were difficult to assign to individual alleles. An association between a missense DCLRE1C variant and V-gene and J-gene trimming of TCR beta chains was found in a later genetic analysis and replicated in an independent cohort. A total of 150 or so TCR beta chains were listed by the study as associated with cytomegalovirus. Compared with the approximately 710-donor mean, donors in an Asian-associated ancestry cluster had fewer N-insertions in productive TCRs, according to a later genetic analysis. The classifier was reported to diagnose cytomegalovirus status with high specificity and sensitivity in both the original cohort and the validation cohort. For the cohort, immune exposure information was limited to CMV serostatus. Because counts were too low, some 16 rarely observed V segments, including chromosome 9 orphons, were excluded from the earlier analysis of some 540 of the donors. In a later analysis, several top co-occurrence clusters were reported to appear linked to parvovirus B19, influenza, CMV and Epstein-Barr virus. A cluster of highly shared sequence variants was judged likely to be a technical artifact of the sequencing pipeline. An earlier analysis of approximately 600 of the donors showed that most TCR beta V segments appeared in productive rearrangements either about 90% or about 30% of the time, which broadly matched IMGT annotations. According to the authors, the approach could potentially be generalized to other disease states and immunological phenotypes. In a later analysis, HLA-associated TCR beta chains showed more clonal expansion and lower generation probabilities than non-associated chains that were equally common. Because HLA typing was unavailable for some donors at each locus, only the typed subset was used in association tests. While some public TCRs were present in many individuals, most TCR sequences turned up only very rarely across donors. In a later analysis, the rate of TCR association differed among HLA loci, with DRB1 alleles having the most associated TCRs and HLA-C alleles having the fewest. Three of the identified cytomegalovirus-associated TCR beta chains were confirmed in vitro to be specific for cytomegalovirus antigens. Some IMGT-functional V segments, including TRBV6-2 and TRBV6-3, could not be told apart with the 87-base-pair reads, so those segments were excluded. Presence/absence analyses assumed roughly uniform sequencing depth across donors, an assumption that may not hold.

Via the germline V gene, CDR1 is KGHSH and CDR2 LQKENI. The CDR3, cysteine through phenylalanine, is 16 amino acids long. The retained sequence is limited to the CDR3, 48 bases, with the frame set at the first base. The method was the immunoSEQ multiplex PCR assay. The multiplex PCR relied on a mix of 60 forward primers for TCR Vbeta segments and 13 reverse primers for TCR Jbeta segments. Amplification of the CDR3 region of rearranged TCR beta genes was performed with a multiplex PCR assay on genomic DNA. Amplified TCR beta libraries were sequenced as 87-base-pair reads on the Illumina HiSeq System. For the original study's pipeline: A later analysis tallied about 77 million unique TCR beta chains across the 550 to 850 repertoires, and approximately 12 million of those chains were shared by two or more donors. Raw reads were error-corrected and collapsed into unique sequences by a nearest-neighbor algorithm in which closely related sequences were merged to remove PCR and sequencing errors. V, D and J gene segments were assigned by aligning CDR3 sequences to IMGT reference sequences. For a sequence to be retained, at least a six-nucleotide match to both a V gene segment and a J gene segment was required. Rearrangements were called productive when the CDR3 lacked stop codons and stayed in frame with V and J; all others were non-productive. CDR3 was defined according to IMGT convention as the region running from the second conserved V-encoded cysteine to the conserved J-encoded phenylalanine. Sequences without an unambiguous match to a single V gene segment were excluded from the earlier analysis of 450 to 750 of the donors. In an earlier analysis of several hundred of the donors, V segments were called functional above 56.7% productive rearrangements and were called segregating when the between-donor standard deviation exceeded 5%. A statistical classification framework was built for diagnosing cytomegalovirus status from the catalog of TCR beta chain sequences. In a later analysis, V and J genes were assigned by comparing TCR nucleotide sequences against IMGT/GENE-DB human TR gene sequences. Using the TCRdist pipeline, a later analysis assigned CDR3 sequences along with most-parsimonious VDJ recombination scenarios. In a later analysis, every TCR beta chain was defined by the combination of its CDR3 amino acid sequence and its V-gene family, and reads without a unique V-gene family were dropped. A later analysis removed 500 to 650 highly shared, low-generation-probability nucleotide sequences to deal with suspected cross-contamination and a sequencing artifact. For each public chain, a later analysis derived a clonal expansion index from normalized ranks of inferred template counts within each repertoire. Generation probabilities in a later analysis came from a VDJ recombination model fitted to out-of-frame rearrangements, and those results were checked against IGoR. A later analysis scored TCR-TCR, TCR-HLA and TCR-CMV co-occurrence with hypergeometric tests, applying a repertoire-size bias correction to TCR pairs. In a later analysis, false discovery rates were estimated by permuting HLA or CMV assignments 20 times. In a later analysis, co-occurring TCRs were grouped using DBSCAN, and TCRdist sequence similarity was added for clustering within HLA-allele-positive subsets. Repertoires with fewer than 30,000 or more than 120,000 public chains, plus five repertoires with anomalous nucleotide sharing, were excluded from co-occurrence clustering. This is the immuneACCESS table as TCRdb keeps it, with only in-frame sequences that have V and J called. A part of the clones is gone; compared with another copy, unresolved V genes explain less than half, and the rest is unexplained. D and trimming were read from the DNA, whereas the V and J calls and clone size are those reported in that table. Recorded for this sample are about 95,000 clones; approximately 80% of them occurred a single time. 3% to 3.5% of the sample is in the top ten clones.

As for this clone: The target of this receptor is not known. Base quality data are lacking; no much larger clone is found one base away.

In total, fewer than 750 healthy bone marrow donors made up the cohort. All cohort members were sampled while nominally healthy, although unrecorded immune exposures were likely present. The donor was CMV seropositive and was included in the group of some 290 seropositive cohort members. Every donor gave a peripheral blood sample, and the peripheral blood mononuclear cells from that sample were used for TCR beta sequencing. Genomic DNA was extracted from the blood cell samples with the Qiagen DNeasy Blood Extraction Kit. The sequence came from a man aged 25-45 years in good health and CMV-seropositive. The sequenced sample consisted of PBMCs. The chain joins TRBV18 to TRBJ2-5, with 8 bases aligning to TRBD1. Gene TRBJ2-7 matches the end of the DNA better, so the J call may be wrong. In nucleotide form, the sequence is TGTGCCAGCTCACCAAGTCGAAGGACAGGGCCCCACGAGCAGTACTTC. This yields the protein CASSPSRRTGPHEQYF.